Following are 24 T cell receptor beta chains from one sample sequenced in a study of control samples from healthy donors and cancer patients. Sequencing was performed with immunoSEQ multiplex PCR; in TCRdb, only in-frame clones are kept and a portion is missing. Of over 60,000 clones listed, 75% to 85% are singletons. Sequencing was done on a sample of blood. These receptors originate from a man aged 35-49 years in good health.

The V gene is TRBV7-2, the J gene TRBJ1-2; tentative D call: TRBD1 (5 bases). Germline CDR1 reads SGHTA; CDR2 reads FQGNSA. There are 12 residues in the CDR3. Deletions cut 5 bases from V and 8 bases from J, with 12 bases between. CDR3 sequence reads: CASSAGRLGYTF. CDR3 nucleotide sequence: TGTGCCAGCAGCGCGGGACGGTTGGGCTACACCTTC.

The chain couples TRBV11-1 to TRBJ2-2; 7 bases are shared with TRBD2. V was clipped by 6 bases and J by 1 base; unmatched bases: 5. CDR1 and CDR2 (germline): SGHAT, FQDESV (reference sequence). CDR3 length: 15 residues. CDR3 bases: TGTGCCAGCAGGATGGGACTAATGAACACCGGGGAGCTGTTTTTT. Translating it yields CASRMGLMNTGELFF.

The chain recombines TRBV19 with TRBJ2-5, with D tentatively TRBD1 or TRBD2 (6 bases each). The CDR3 has 13 residues. The V end lost 9 bases, the J end lost 5 bases, and 16 bases lay between the germline ends. The germline V gene has CDR1 LNHDA and CDR2 SQIVND (reference sequence). The CDR3 protein is CASRPGGRETQYF. The CDR3 DNA follows: TGTGCCAGCCGGCCCGGGGGCCGGGAGACCCAGTACTTC.

The chain has TRBV5-4 and TRBJ2-3; the D gene is possibly TRBD2 (6 bases). The CDR3 runs to 14 residues. With 3 bases removed from V and 6 bases from J, the gap between germline ends came to 14 bases. Germline V gives CDR1 SGHNT, CDR2 YYREEE (reference sequence). The CDR3 DNA sequence: TGTGCCAGCAGCTCCCCAGCGGGTAAGGATACGCAGTATTTT. It is translated as CASSSPAGKDTQYF.

This chain uses TRBV30 with TRBJ1-2; D may be TRBD1 (5 bases). CDR1 is GTSNPN, CDR2 SVGIG, per germline (reference sequence). This CDR3 is built from 16 residues. V was cut by 0 bases and J by 4 bases, with 18 bases left in between. The CDR3 nucleotides read TGTGCCTGGAGTGTACTACCAACGGGGGAAGGCTATGGCTACACCTTC. Its translation is CAWSVLPTGEGYGYTF.

This clone was observed once. This chain connects TRBV30 to TRBJ1-1; D gene unclear. The CDR3 runs to 15 residues. Germline lookup yields CDR1 GTSNPN and CDR2 SVGIG (reference sequence). The V end was cut by 1 base, the J end by 3 bases, with 15 bases between. The CDR3 loop is CAWSGGSRGDTEAFF. The CDR3 coding sequence is TGTGCCTGGAGTGGCGGTTCAAGAGGTGACACTGAAGCTTTCTTT.

The chain employs TRBV6-5 and TRBJ1-3, with D unresolved. This CDR3 spans 12 amino acids. Trimming removed 9 bases at V and 0 bases at J, with 6 bases between. The germline gives CDR1 MNHEY, CDR2 SVGAGI. CDR3 in DNA: TGTGCCAGTACGAACTCTGGAAACACCATATATTTT. Protein: CASTNSGNTIYF.

Here the CDR3 reads CASSRQLNTEAFF. DNA for the CDR3: TGTGCCAGCAGCCGACAGCTGAACACTGAAGCTTTCTTT. The gene calls are TRBV11-3 and TRBJ1-1; tentative D call: TRBD1 (5 bases). Germline CDR1 and CDR2: SGHNT and YENEEA. The V gene lost 5 bases and the J gene lost 0 bases, with 7 bases spanning the gap. This CDR3 comprises 13 residues.

The gene calls are TRBV7-9 and TRBJ1-4; TRBD1 matches at 10 bases. The CDR3 sequence is 14 residues long. V shed 5 bases, J shed 7 bases, and the junction held 4 bases outside the gene matches. CDR1 SEHNR and CDR2 FQNEAQ come from the germline V gene (reference sequence). CDR3 loop: CASSRQGAGEKLFF. In nucleotides, the CDR3 is TGTGCCAGCAGCCGACAGGGGGCGGGTGAAAAACTGTTTTTT. The full variable domain, rest sourced from reference TRBV7-9 and TRBJ1-4, is DTGVSQNPRHKITKRGQNVTFRCDPISEHNRLYWYRQTLGQGPEFLTYFQNEAQLEKSRLLSDRFSAERPKGSFSTLEIQRTEQGDSAMYLCASSRQGAGEKLFFGSGTQLSVL.

This chain uses TRBV3-1 (or the pseudogene TRBV3-2) with TRBJ1-2, with D hard to call. Trimming stripped 0 bases from V and 7 bases from J, with 15 bases between. This CDR3 has 15 residues. Germline values: CDR1 LGHDT, CDR2 YNNKEL (reference sequence). Here the CDR3 reads CASSQDITPNGGYTF. Written as DNA, the CDR3 is TGTGCCAGCAGCCAAGATATAACCCCAAACGGTGGCTACACCTTC.

The rearrangement uses TRBV14 and TRBJ1-1, with D hard to call. Germline V gene sequence: CDR1 SGHDN, CDR2 FVKESK. This CDR3 region has 15 residues. The germline V and J ends were trimmed by 1 base and 2 bases, with 11 bases remaining between them. The CDR3 is CASSQAGVVNTEAFF. The CDR3 region has the DNA TGTGCCAGCAGCCAAGCCGGGGTAGTAAACACTGAAGCTTTCTTT.

This clone was detected only once. The chain has TRBV28 and TRBJ1-6; TRBD1 aligns across 11 bases. With V trimmed by 0 bases and J by 5 bases, 6 bases remained unmatched. The CDR3 spans 18 residues. Germline V gene sequence: CDR1 MDHEN, CDR2 SYDVKM. In DNA, the CDR3 is TGTGCCAGCAGTTTATGGCTGGACAGGGGGCTTAATAATTCACCCCTCCACTTT. It codes for CASSLWLDRGLNNSPLHF.

The genes are TRBV30 and TRBJ2-7; 12 bases map to TRBD2. Per germline, CDR1 GTSNPN and CDR2 SVGIG (reference sequence). The ends lost 2 bases at V and 0 bases at J; junction bases unmatched: 2. This CDR3 is 15 amino acids long. CDR3 sequence: CAWSPGLAGSYEQYF. The CDR3 DNA is TGTGCCTGGAGTCCGGGACTAGCGGGCTCCTACGAGCAGTACTTC. The full variable domain, its missing parts supplied by reference TRBV30 and TRBJ2-7, is SQTIHQWPATLVQPVGSPLSLECTVEGTSNPNLYWYRQAAGRGLQLLFYSVGIGQISSEVPQNLSASRPQDRQFILSSKKLLLSDSGFYLCAWSPGLAGSYEQYFGPGTRLTVT.

The chain combines TRBV3-1 (or the pseudogene TRBV3-2) with TRBJ1-2; maybe TRBD1 (5 bases). Deletions cut 5 bases from V and 7 bases from J, with 11 bases between. Germline CDR1 reads LGHDT; CDR2 reads YNNKEL (reference sequence). CDR3 size: 12 residues. The CDR3 loop reads CASSWQGGGYTF. In DNA form, the CDR3 reads TGTGCCAGCAGCTGGCAGGGAGGTGGCTACACCTTC.

This chain uses TRBV5-4 with TRBJ1-5, with D unresolved. The V end was cut by 5 bases, the J end by 1 base, with 13 bases between. The germline V gene encodes CDR1 SGHNT and CDR2 YYREEE (reference sequence). This CDR3 is built from 15 residues. CDR3 nucleotide sequence: TGTGCCAGCAGTCGAGATGGGGTAAGCAATCAGCCCCAGCATTTT. Protein sequence: CASSRDGVSNQPQHF.

This chain connects TRBV4-1 to TRBJ2-1, with D maybe TRBD2 (6 bases). The germline V gene has CDR1 MGHRA and CDR2 YSYEKL. The CDR3 runs to 16 residues. V was trimmed by 1 base and J by 1 base, leaving 11 bases between them. CDR3: CASSQATGGSYNEQFF. The DNA of the CDR3 is TGCGCCAGCAGCCAAGCTACTGGAGGGTCCTACAATGAGCAGTTCTTC.

The rearrangement links TRBV6-2 or TRBV6-3 to TRBJ2-5; 8 positions match TRBD1. This CDR3 is 17 amino acids long. The J segment lost 1 base and the V segment lost 0 bases, leaving 7 bases of the junction unmatched. Germline CDR1 and CDR2: MNHEY and SVGEGT. Here the CDR3 reads CASSYSSWTGTQETQYF. The CDR3 DNA sequence: TGTGCCAGCAGTTACTCGTCATGGACAGGGACCCAAGAGACCCAGTACTTC.

The V gene is TRBV3-1 (or the pseudogene TRBV3-2), the J gene TRBJ2-7; TRBD2 matches at 10 bases. The V gene's germline CDR1 is LGHDT and CDR2 YNNKEL (reference sequence). After removal of 1 base from V and 4 bases from J, the junction contained 4 bases not matched to a gene. The CDR3 covers 15 residues. The CDR3 nucleotides are TGTGCCAGCAGCCAAGGCCTAGCGGGAGTGTACGAGCAGTACTTC. Protein product: CASSQGLAGVYEQYF.

The chain links TRBV7-9 to TRBJ2-3; 7 bases fit TRBD1. In germline, CDR1 is SEHNR, CDR2 FQNEAQ (reference sequence). Unmatched junction bases numbered 1, after V lost 1 base and J lost 0 bases. This CDR3 is built from 15 residues. The CDR3 region is CASSLVGQSTDTQYF. CDR3 sequence (DNA): TGTGCCAGCAGCTTAGTGGGACAGAGCACAGATACGCAGTATTTT.

The rearrangement uses TRBV19 and TRBJ1-2, with D maybe TRBD1 (6 bases). The CDR3 has 14 amino acids. In germline, CDR1 is LNHDA, CDR2 SQIVND (reference sequence). Trimming stripped 3 bases from V and 4 bases from J, with 12 bases between. The chain's CDR3 is CASSITGQVYGYTF. The DNA of the CDR3 is TGTGCCAGTAGTATCACAGGGCAAGTCTATGGCTACACCTTC.

V gene TRBV11-3 combines with J gene TRBJ2-5; 7 nucleotides agree with TRBD1. Germline assignment: CDR1 SGHNT and CDR2 YENEEA. After removal of 5 bases from V and 3 bases from J, the junction contained 6 bases not matched to a gene. The CDR3 has 14 residues. The CDR3 DNA sequence: TGTGCCAGCAGCATAAGACAGGGCAAAGAGACCCAGTACTTC. It encodes CASSIRQGKETQYF.

The V and J genes are TRBV6-5 and TRBJ2-3; TRBD1 or TRBD2 may be the D gene (5 bases each). V lost 6 bases and J 5 bases, leaving 12 bases between the germline ends. Germline V gives CDR1 MNHEY, CDR2 SVGAGI. This CDR3 region has 13 residues. Here the CDR3 DNA reads TGTGCCAGCAGGGGGGTTTCGATAGATACGCAGTATTTT. Translating gives CASRGVSIDTQYF.

This clone has only a few counts. This chain uses TRBV4-2 with TRBJ2-3, with D perhaps being TRBD1 or TRBD2 (6 bases each). Trimming cost V 0 bases and J 3 bases, with 19 bases left between them. The CDR3 has 18 amino acids. Germline V gives CDR1 LGHNA, CDR2 YNFKEQ. The CDR3: CASSQEGSRGDLTDTQYF. The CDR3, as DNA: TGTGCCAGCAGCCAAGAGGGATCTAGGGGGGATTTGACAGATACGCAGTATTTT.

The V gene is TRBV7-9, the J gene TRBJ2-2; 7 nucleotides agree with TRBD2. V lost 5 bases to trimming and J lost 0 bases; unmatched junction nucleotides: 9. Germline V gene data show CDR1 as SEHNR and CDR2 as FQNEAQ (reference sequence). The CDR3 covers 17 residues. In DNA, the CDR3 is TGTGCCAGCAGCCCACTCAGAAGCGGGGCGAACACCGGGGAGCTGTTTTTT. This codes for CASSPLRSGANTGELFF.